Presented here are 5 T cell receptor beta chains from one specimen sequenced in a study of T cell repertoires in MIS-A myocarditis. Sequencing used immunoSEQ multiplex PCR; TCRdb keeps in-frame clones, though not all of them. Of roughly 14,000 clones listed, around 70% are singletons. The sample was left ventricle heart tissue obtained at autopsy. Every receptor here comes from a man aged 18 to 30 with fulminant myocarditis from multisystem inflammatory syndrome in adults (MIS-A) after COVID-19.

CDR3: CASSLVGQGLYEQYF. The CDR3 region has the DNA TGTGCCAGCAGTTTGGTAGGACAGGGCTTATACGAGCAGTACTTC. V is TRBV28 and J is TRBJ2-7; 8 nucleotides agree with TRBD1. The V gene's germline CDR1 is MDHEN and CDR2 SYDVKM. The length of the CDR3 is 15 residues. V lost 3 bases, J lost 4 bases, and 8 bases stayed unmatched.

The chain recombines TRBV27 with TRBJ1-6, with 9 nucleotides matching TRBD1. The germline gives CDR1 MNHEY, CDR2 SMNVEV (reference sequence). This CDR3 has 14 amino acids. The V gene end was trimmed by 4 bases and the J gene end by 11 bases; junction bases not matched to a gene: 6. CDR3 amino acids: CASSSPGQGTPLHF. The CDR3 DNA is TGTGCCAGCAGTTCTCCGGGACAGGGAACACCCCTCCACTTT.

The J gene is TRBJ2-7, the V gene TRBV24-1, with D possibly being TRBD2 (5 bases). Germline lookup yields CDR1 KGHDR and CDR2 SFDVKD. This CDR3 has 16 residues. Between the trimmed V and J ends, which lost 3 bases and 3 bases, there was a span of 17 bases. Written as DNA, the CDR3 is TGTGCCACCAGTGATGCGGGCGGCCGTACCCTCTACGAGCAGTACTTC. As protein: CATSDAGGRTLYEQYF.

The CDR3 coding sequence is TGCGCCAGCAGCCCCTCTTTGACTAGGCAGGGGGAGCACGAGCAGTACTTC. It codes for CASSPSLTRQGEHEQYF. The chain carries TRBV4-3 and TRBJ2-7; D may be TRBD1 (7 bases). CDR3 length: 17 residues. The germline gives CDR1 LGHNA, CDR2 YSLEER. Trimming removed 4 bases from V and 5 bases from J, with 24 bases in between.

The CDR3 region is CAGQENRDADSNQPQHF. The CDR3 nucleotides read TGCGCCGGACAAGAAAACAGGGACGCGGATAGCAATCAGCCCCAGCATTTT. The V and J genes are TRBV23-1 and TRBJ1-5, with D possibly matching TRBD1 (6 bases). TRBV23-1 is noted as an ORF with a role that remains uncertain. The V gene lost 11 bases and the J gene lost 0 bases, with 23 bases spanning the gap. This CDR3 has 17 residues.